These T cell receptor beta chains were read from a single sample in a study of T-cell reconstitution after alpha-beta-depleted transplantation in children. TCRdb reanalysed the PCR reads using MiXCR and keeps one entry per CDR3 protein. The sample shows over 400,000 distinct CDR3 sequences, roughly an eighth of them seen only once. Material: PBMCs from the stem cell graft donor, obtained from the stem cell graft. These receptors were obtained from a human donor who donated a stem cell graft to a child with combined immunodeficiency. Both conserved end residues are part of each CDR3. The D gene is left open where the match is weak. Size values are once, few and many counts, or a class for expanded clones, and some rows have none.

CDR3 | DNA | J | size | V | D
CASSPDLAGELFF | TGTGCCAGCAGCCCGGACCTCGCCGGGGAGCTGTTTTTT | TRBJ2-2 | many | TRBV27 | .
CASSVAPGNQAFF | TGTGCCAGCAGCGTAGCCCCAGGGAACCAAGCTTTCTTT | TRBJ1-1 | few | TRBV9 | .
CASSTHRHNSPLHF | TGTGCCAGCAGCACCCACAGACACAATTCACCCCTCCACTTT | TRBJ1-6 | . | TRBV25-1 | .
CASSQEDYSYEQYF | TGCGCCAGCAGCCAAGAGGACTACTCCTACGAGCAGTACTTC | TRBJ2-7 | . | TRBV4-3 | .
CASSPLVRGGNEQFF | TGTGCCAGCAGCCCCCTGGTCAGGGGGGGAAATGAGCAGTTCTTC | TRBJ2-1 | . | TRBV7-8 | .
CASSTGQPTDTQYF | TGCGCCAGCAGCACTGGACAGCCCACAGATACGCAGTATTTT | TRBJ2-3 | . | TRBV5-1 | .
CASSLRRGSATTDTQYF | TGTGCCAGCAGCCTAAGGAGAGGGAGCGCCACCACAGATACGCAGTATTTT | TRBJ2-3 | . | TRBV2 | .
CASSLGLAGVDEQYF | TGTGCCAGCAGTTTGGGGCTAGCGGGAGTGGACGAGCAGTACTTC | TRBJ2-7 | . | TRBV12-3/TRBV12-4 | TRBD2
CASSQRDISYEQYF | TGTGCCAGCAGTCAGCGGGACATCTCCTACGAGCAGTACTTC | TRBJ2-7 | . | TRBV12-3/TRBV12-4 | .
CSVVHGRHSYEQYF | TGCAGCGTTGTCCATGGGCGGCACTCCTACGAGCAGTACTTC | TRBJ2-7 | many | TRBV29-1 | .
CASTRAPGNNEQFF | TGTGCCAGCACTCGAGCGCCGGGCAACAATGAGCAGTTCTTC | TRBJ2-1 | few | TRBV12-3/TRBV12-4 | .
CASRHDREETQYF | TGCGCCAGCAGACACGACAGGGAAGAGACCCAGTACTTC | TRBJ2-5 | . | TRBV5-1 | TRBD1
CANGQGFDEQYF | TGTGCCAACGGACAGGGCTTCGACGAGCAGTACTTC | TRBJ2-7 | many | TRBV10-3 | TRBD1
CASGYRALYGYTF | TGTGCCAGCGGCTACCGGGCCCTCTATGGCTACACCTTC | TRBJ1-2 | few | TRBV12-3/TRBV12-4 | .
CASSQLRGWNTEAFF | TGTGCCAGCAGCCAATTACGGGGGTGGAACACTGAAGCTTTCTTT | TRBJ1-1 | . | TRBV3-1 | .
CASSRGAFPSLAGNEQFF | TGCGCCAGCAGCCGGGGAGCTTTTCCCTCCTTGGCGGGGAATGAGCAGTTCTTC | TRBJ2-1 | . | TRBV10-2 | .
CASSLVTGGQPQHF | TGTGCCAGCAGCTTGGTGACAGGGGGTCAGCCCCAGCATTTT | TRBJ1-5 | many | TRBV5-6 | TRBD1
CASSQDRGSPLEQFF | TGCGCCAGCAGCCAAGATCGAGGTAGCCCCTTAGAGCAGTTCTTC | TRBJ2-1 | . | TRBV4-3 | .
CASSKDSSMYF | TGTGCCAGCAGTAAGGACTCCTCTATGTACTTC | TRBJ2-7 | many | TRBV12-3/TRBV12-4 | .
CASSQGRMTDTQYF | TGCGCCAGCAGCCAAGGGAGAATGACAGATACGCAGTATTTT | TRBJ2-3 | many | TRBV4-3 | .
CASSQYVHLAKNIQYF | TGCGCCAGCAGCCAATACGTCCACCTAGCCAAAAACATTCAGTACTTC | TRBJ2-4 | . | TRBV4-1 | .
CASSVSDTSYNEQFF | TGTGCCAGCAGCGTTAGCGACACCTCCTACAATGAGCAGTTCTTC | TRBJ2-1 | many | TRBV9 | .
CASSHPGLAYNEQFF | TGTGCCAGCAGCCATCCGGGACTAGCATACAATGAGCAGTTCTTC | TRBJ2-1 | few | TRBV14 | TRBD2
CASSETLAADTQYF | TGTGCTAGCAGCGAAACTCTAGCGGCAGATACGCAGTATTTT | TRBJ2-3 | . | TRBV7-7 | TRBD2
CASSSGTSGRNEQYF | TGTGCCAGCAGTTCGGGGACTAGCGGGAGAAACGAGCAGTACTTC | TRBJ2-7 | few | TRBV27 | TRBD2
CASSNTGTYGYTF | TGTGCCAGCAGTAATACAGGGACCTATGGCTACACCTTC | TRBJ1-2 | few | TRBV12-3/TRBV12-4 | .
CASSQGRRNTGELFF | TGCGCCAGCAGCCAAGGGAGGCGGAACACCGGGGAGCTGTTTTTT | TRBJ2-2 | many | TRBV4-3 | .
CASTPTGDNYGYTF | TGTGCCAGCACCCCCACAGGGGATAACTATGGCTACACCTTC | TRBJ1-2 | . | TRBV7-9 | TRBD1
CASSRTGLPGELFF | TGTGCCAGCAGTAGGACAGGGCTCCCCGGGGAGCTGTTTTTT | TRBJ2-2 | many | TRBV6-2/TRBV6-3 | TRBD1
CSVYEDTGELFF | TGCAGCGTTTACGAGGACACCGGGGAGCTGTTTTTT | TRBJ2-2 | many | TRBV29-1 | .
CASSVGLAGATTGELFF | TGTGCCAGCAGCGTGGGACTAGCGGGAGCCACCACCGGGGAGCTGTTTTTT | TRBJ2-2 | many | TRBV9 | TRBD2
CSARDVSGVMETQYF | TGCAGTGCTAGAGACGTTAGCGGGGTCATGGAGACCCAGTACTTC | TRBJ2-5 | few | TRBV20-1 | TRBD2
CSAIGAGGAKNIQYF | TGCAGTGCTATCGGGGCGGGAGGGGCCAAAAACATTCAGTACTTC | TRBJ2-4 | many | TRBV20-1 | TRBD2
CASSLTRGSTADTQYF | TGTGCCAGCAGCCTGACCAGGGGGTCTACGGCAGATACGCAGTATTTT | TRBJ2-3 | few | TRBV7-9 | TRBD1
CATSDITGLAGASYNEQFF | TGTGCCACCAGTGACATTACGGGACTAGCGGGAGCGTCCTACAATGAGCAGTTCTTC | TRBJ2-1 | . | TRBV24-1 | TRBD2
CASSQSPLTTEAFF | TGTGCCAGCAGCCAATCCCCCTTGACCACTGAAGCTTTCTTT | TRBJ1-1 | few | TRBV6-2/TRBV6-3 | .